This T cell receptor (beta chain) was documented in a study of blood T cell repertoires in COVID-19. There are 14 residues in the CDR3. Germline CDR1 reads SGHNT; CDR2 reads YYREEE (reference sequence). The V gene lost 2 bases and the J gene lost 6 bases, with 14 bases spanning the gap. Sequencing used immunoSEQ multiplex PCR; TCRdb keeps in-frame clones, though not all of them. The sample has approximately 270,000 clones, 91% seen once. This receptor was identified in a human donor in a cohort exposed to, infected with or recovered from COVID-19 (not recorded which). The donor label of this sample is uncertain. The chain joins TRBV5-4 to TRBJ1-1, with D unresolved. The sequenced sample consisted of PBMCs or T cells enriched from blood (not recorded which). The CDR3 region is CASSLQIIGAEAFF. In DNA form, the CDR3 reads TGTGCCAGCAGCTTACAGATTATAGGCGCTGAAGCTTTCTTT.